Presented here are 31 T cell receptor beta chains from one specimen sequenced in a study of CD8 T cells in Susac syndrome. RNA, at roughly 0.5 to 1 ug, was reverse transcribed with random hexamers. From the immunoSEQ multiplex PCR reads, TCRdb called clonotypes with MiXCR, one entry per CDR3 protein. The sample has 80,000 to 90,000 distinct CDR3 sequences, around 93% seen once. The specimen was CD8+ T cells from PBMCs. Receptors originate from a human donor in good health.

The chain couples TRBV10-3 to TRBJ1-1; a possible D gene is TRBD1 (6 bases). Germline assignment: CDR1 ENHRY and CDR2 SYGVKD. The V end lost 10 bases, the J end lost 7 bases, and 25 bases lay between the germline ends. CDR3 length equals 15 residues. The CDR3 loop reads CASRGEIAQGSEAFF. DNA of the CDR3: TGTGCCAGCCGAGGTGAAATCGCCCAGGGGAGTGAAGCTTTCTTT.

The V gene is TRBV7-9, the J gene TRBJ2-7; D gene uncertain. Trimming took off 4 bases at V and 5 bases at J, with 9 bases between the two ends. CDR3 length: 12 amino acids. CDR1 SEHNR and CDR2 FQNEAQ come from the germline V gene (reference sequence). The CDR3 DNA follows: TGTGCCAGCAGCTCCGACTCTCACGAGCAGTACTTC. It encodes CASSSDSHEQYF.

The chain combines TRBV7-9 with TRBJ2-7; the match to TRBD1 covers 12 bases. This CDR3 region has 12 residues. V dropped 1 base and J dropped 12; count of bases not matched to a gene: 1. The germline CDR1 and CDR2 sequences are SEHNR and FQNEAQ (reference sequence). CDR3 in DNA: TGTGCCAGCAGCTTAGGGGGACAGGGGGCGTACTTC. The encoded protein is CASSLGGQGAYF.

A few counts support this clonotype. V and J are TRBV6-2 or TRBV6-3 and TRBJ2-2; unclear D gene. Per germline, CDR1 MNHEY and CDR2 SVGEGT. V lost 2 bases and J 6 bases, leaving 4 bases between the germline ends. CDR3 length equals 12 residues. This CDR3 reads CASSYGPGELFF. The CDR3 DNA reads TGTGCCAGCAGTTACGGACCCGGGGAGCTGTTTTTT.

The chain uses TRBV10-3 and TRBJ2-1, with TRBD2 identical over 9 bases. The length of the CDR3 is 16 residues. The germline V gene has CDR1 ENHRY and CDR2 SYGVKD. Trimming removed 4 bases from V and 2 bases from J; junction bases left unmatched: 6. CDR3: CAISGSSGVAYNEQFF. The CDR3 DNA is TGTGCCATCAGTGGTTCTAGCGGGGTCGCCTACAATGAGCAGTTCTTC.

The chain links TRBV19 to TRBJ2-5; D is perhaps TRBD1 or TRBD2 (5 bases each). The length of the CDR3 is 15 residues. Germline CDR1 is LNHDA and CDR2 is SQIVND (reference sequence). Deletions cut 5 bases from V and 2 bases from J, with 15 bases between. CDR3 protein: CASSLTGGRQETQYF. CDR3 DNA sequence: TGTGCCAGTAGTCTGACTGGGGGAAGACAAGAGACCCAGTACTTC.

This chain uses TRBV27 with TRBJ2-5; tentative D call: TRBD1 (7 bases). CDR3 length: 15 amino acids. V lost 1 base, J lost 5 bases, and 14 bases lay in between. CDR1 and CDR2 (germline): MNHEY, SMNVEV (reference sequence). The chain's CDR3 is CASSLFRAGGETQYF. The CDR3 DNA reads as TGTGCCAGCAGTTTATTTAGGGCAGGGGGGGAGACCCAGTACTTC.

In DNA form, the CDR3 reads TGCAGCGCCATGGGCCTTGAAGCTTTCTTT. Amino acid sequence: CSAMGLEAFF. The chain has TRBV29-1 and TRBJ1-1; D is uncertain. The V and J ends lost 7 bases and 7 bases respectively, with 10 bases between them. The length of the CDR3 is 10 residues. In germline, CDR1 is SQVTM, CDR2 ANQGSEA.

This chain uses TRBV5-1 with TRBJ2-7; D could derive from TRBD1 or TRBD2 (5 bases each). The V gene lost 4 bases and the J gene lost 6 bases, with 20 bases spanning the gap. The germline V gene has CDR1 SGHRS and CDR2 YFSETQ. This CDR3 has 15 amino acids. CDR3 nucleotides: TGCGCCAGCAGCCTTGGACGGGACCCCAACGGCGAGCAGTACTTC. This gives the protein CASSLGRDPNGEQYF.

V usage is TRBV23-1 and J usage is TRBJ2-2; TRBD1 matches 12 bases. TRBV23-1 is designated an ORF whose function remains uncertain. This CDR3 spans 20 amino acids. V was clipped by 6 bases and J by 6 bases; unmatched bases: 20. The CDR3 nucleotides are TGCGCCAGCAGCCAACCGTCAGCGGGACAGGGGGCGAGGTCGGCCGGGGAGCTGTTTTTT. Protein sequence: CASSQPSAGQGARSAGELFF.

This chain joins TRBV5-1 and TRBJ1-2, with D perhaps TRBD1 (6 bases). CDR1 is SGHRS and CDR2 is YFSETQ in the germline V gene. V was clipped by 4 bases and J by 0 bases, with 13 bases between them. The CDR3 is made up of 15 amino acids. The CDR3 DNA reads TGCGCCAGCAGCCCGGGGGGCTCGTCTAACTATGGCTACACCTTC. Its translation: CASSPGGSSNYGYTF.

CDR3 nucleotides: TGTGCCAGCAGCGTCGCTCCTGGGACAGGGGAGCAGTTCTTC. Its protein product is CASSVAPGTGEQFF. This chain uses TRBV9 with TRBJ2-1; 9 positions agree with TRBD1. CDR3 size: 14 residues. CDR1 and CDR2 (germline): SGDLS, YYNGEE. Trimming cost V 2 bases and J 10 bases; bases outside gene matches: 7.

This sequence joins TRBV27 and TRBJ2-3; the D is unclear. V lost 6 bases and J 8 bases, leaving 12 bases between the germline ends. CDR3 length equals 12 residues. Germline V CDR1 and CDR2: MNHEY, SMNVEV (reference sequence). The CDR3 spells CASRPSPTTQYF. Written as DNA, the CDR3 is TGTGCCAGCAGACCGTCTCCTACTACGCAGTATTTT.

This chain uses TRBV29-1 with TRBJ2-5, with 8 bases identical to TRBD1. This CDR3 has 15 residues. Germline V gene sequence: CDR1 SQVTM, CDR2 ANQGSEA. The V gene end was trimmed by 4 bases and the J gene end by 4 bases; junction bases not matched to a gene: 11. CDR3 DNA sequence: TGCAGCGTTGTAATTCGCAGGGGGCTACGAGAGACCCAGTACTTC. Translated, it gives CSVVIRRGLRETQYF.

This clonotype came up a few times. The gene calls are TRBV19 and TRBJ1-2; D ambiguous. The CDR3 consists of 15 residues. V was clipped by 1 base and J by 4 bases, with 13 bases between them. Germline V gene data show CDR1 as LNHDA and CDR2 as SQIVND (reference sequence). The CDR3 loop is CASSIVLSAAYGYTF. Here the CDR3 DNA reads TGTGCCAGTAGTATAGTATTGTCAGCAGCCTATGGCTACACCTTC.

The chain is built from TRBV29-1 and TRBJ1-1; the match to TRBD1 covers 8 bases. J gave up 6 bases and V 7 bases, and 10 bases lay outside the gene matches. This CDR3 has 13 residues. CDR1 is SQVTM and CDR2 is ANQGSEA in the germline V gene. The CDR3 protein is CSARQGRLPEAFF. The CDR3 bases are TGCAGCGCCAGACAGGGGCGGTTGCCTGAAGCTTTCTTT.

The chain joins TRBV5-6 to TRBJ2-2; no clear D gene. The CDR3 extends over 14 amino acids. Per germline, CDR1 SGHDT and CDR2 YYEEEE. The V and J ends lost 0 bases and 3 bases respectively, with 6 bases between them. The CDR3 DNA is TGTGCCAGCAGCTTGGACGGATACACCGGGGAGCTGTTTTTT. Protein product: CASSLDGYTGELFF. The full variable domain, rest sourced from reference TRBV5-6 and TRBJ2-2, is DAGVTQSPTHLIKTRGQQVTLRCSPKSGHDTVSWYQQALGQGPQFIFQYYEEEERQRGNFPDRFSGHQFPNYSSELNVNALLLGDSALYLCASSLDGYTGELFFGEGSRLTVL.

The V and J genes are TRBV30 and TRBJ2-7; D is unresolved. This CDR3 is 13 amino acids long. The germline CDR1 and CDR2 sequences are GTSNPN and SVGIG (reference sequence). V was trimmed by 0 bases and J by 4 bases, leaving 10 bases between them. CDR3 nucleotides: TGTGCCTGGAGTGTAGGACGGGTGTACGAGCAGTACTTC. Translated: CAWSVGRVYEQYF.

The V gene is TRBV7-2, the J gene TRBJ2-4; 12 bases line up with TRBD2. Looked up from germline, CDR1 is SGHTA and CDR2 is FQGNSA. This CDR3 comprises 18 residues. The ends lost 2 bases at V and 2 bases at J; junction bases unmatched: 7. The CDR3 DNA reads TGTGCCAGCAGCTTAAGCCTACTAGCGGGGGGATCCAAAAACATTCAGTACTTC. Amino acid sequence: CASSLSLLAGGSKNIQYF.

The chain employs TRBV20-1 and TRBJ1-5; no clear D. V lost 3 bases and J 0 bases, leaving 9 bases between the germline ends. This CDR3 contains 14 residues. CDR1 and CDR2 (germline): DFQATT, SNEGSKA (reference sequence). CDR3 DNA: TGCAGTGCTAGCAGAGATAATAGCAATCAGCCCCAGCATTTT. It yields the protein CSASRDNSNQPQHF.

The V and J genes are TRBV5-6 and TRBJ1-5; D is uncertain. The germline CDR1 and CDR2 sequences are SGHDT and YYEEEE. This CDR3 has 14 residues. The ends were cut back, 1 base at V and 8 bases at J, with 13 bases in the middle. CDR3 in DNA: TGTGCCAGCAGCTTGTACAGCGATAGCGAGCCCCAGCATTTT. Translating gives CASSLYSDSEPQHF.

The CDR3 loop is CASSQLGPDRGHNEQYF. CDR3 nucleotides: TGCGCCAGCAGCCAGCTTGGGCCGGACAGGGGGCACAACGAGCAGTACTTC. The genes are TRBV5-1 and TRBJ2-7; 11 bases fit TRBD1. The germline V gene has CDR1 SGHRS and CDR2 YFSETQ. The CDR3 consists of 17 residues. V lost 4 bases to trimming and J lost 5 bases; unmatched junction nucleotides: 14.

This clonotype has just one count. This chain uses TRBV27 with TRBJ1-1; 11 bases map to TRBD1. J gave up 9 bases and V 0 bases, and 6 bases lay outside the gene matches. CDR1 is MNHEY, CDR2 SMNVEV, per germline (reference sequence). CDR3 length: 15 amino acids. CDR3 DNA sequence: TGTGCCAGCAGTTTATCGATAGGACAGGGGGCGAAAGCTTTCTTT. It is translated as CASSLSIGQGAKAFF.

This clonotype was counted a single time. The chain employs TRBV14 and TRBJ1-2; the D is unclear. Germline loops: CDR1 SGHDN, CDR2 FVKESK. CDR3 size: 15 residues. V lost 0 bases, J lost 3 bases, and 11 bases lay in between. The CDR3: CASSQDFTDYYGYTF. As DNA, the CDR3 is TGTGCCAGCAGCCAAGATTTTACGGACTACTATGGCTACACCTTC.

The chain is built from TRBV7-9 and TRBJ2-1; D might be TRBD1 or TRBD2, each matching 5 bases. Germline CDR1 is SEHNR and CDR2 is FQNEAQ (reference sequence). Deletions cut 5 bases from V and 10 bases from J, with 18 bases between. The CDR3 is made up of 14 amino acids. The CDR3 region is CASSQQNQGVEQFF. The CDR3 DNA sequence: TGTGCCAGCAGCCAACAAAACCAGGGAGTCGAGCAGTTCTTC.

The gene calls are TRBV27 and TRBJ1-5, with a weak D call TRBD1 (6 bases). Germline CDR1 is MNHEY and CDR2 is SMNVEV (reference sequence). The V gene lost 3 bases and the J gene lost 4 bases, with 10 bases spanning the gap. CDR3 length equals 14 residues. The CDR3 nucleotides are TGTGCCAGCAGTTTGGACAGCGGTAATCAGCCCCAGCATTTT. This encodes CASSLDSGNQPQHF.

The gene calls are TRBV9 and TRBJ2-7, with D possibly matching TRBD2 (6 bases). The CDR3 is 13 residues long. V gave up 4 bases and J gave up 2 bases, with 10 bases separating them. CDR1 is SGDLS and CDR2 is YYNGEE in the germline V gene. The CDR3 nucleotides read TGTGCCAGCAGCCCTCCGGGGGCCTACGAGCAGTACTTC. It codes for CASSPPGAYEQYF.

V is TRBV3-1 and J is TRBJ1-1; no reliable D call. The CDR3 loop spans 14 amino acids. V lost 7 bases and J 0 bases, leaving 12 bases between the germline ends. The germline V gene has CDR1 LGHDT and CDR2 YNNKEL (reference sequence). CDR3 amino acids: CASKAGSMNTEAFF. Written as DNA, the CDR3 is TGTGCCAGCAAAGCAGGCTCCATGAACACTGAAGCTTTCTTT.

The chain joins TRBV2 to TRBJ2-2; perhaps TRBD2 as D (5 bases). The V and J ends lost 5 bases and 4 bases respectively, with 14 bases between them. CDR3 length equals 15 residues. Germline-derived CDR1 and CDR2 are SNHLY and FYNNEI. The chain's CDR3 is CASSISAAATGELFF. As DNA, the CDR3 is TGTGCCAGCAGTATTAGCGCGGCCGCCACCGGGGAGCTGTTTTTT. Based on the CDR3 plus reference TRBV2 and TRBJ2-2, the full variable domain is EPEVTQTPSHQVTQMGQEVILRCVPISNHLYFYWYRQILGQKVEFLVSFYNNEISEKSEIFDDQFSVERPDGSNFTLKIRSTKLEDSAMYFCASSISAAATGELFFGEGSRLTVL.

J is TRBJ1-1 and V is TRBV29-1; D may be TRBD1 (6 bases). The CDR3 spans 12 residues. In germline, CDR1 is SQVTM, CDR2 ANQGSEA. Trimming pared 4 bases from V and 6 bases from J, leaving 12 bases between. Here the CDR3 DNA reads TGCAGCGTTGGTGGGGGGCTCGCTGAAGCTTTCTTT. Amino acid sequence: CSVGGGLAEAFF.

The chain links TRBV14 to TRBJ1-2; no definite D call. Germline CDR1 is SGHDN and CDR2 is FVKESK. Trimming left V 0 bases short and J 7 bases short, with 18 bases between. The CDR3 runs to 16 residues. The CDR3 region has the DNA TGTGCCAGCAGCCAAGATTTAGAAGGGCCCGCCCGTGGCTACACCTTC. Its translation: CASSQDLEGPARGYTF. Full variable domain (outside the CDR3, taken from reference TRBV14 and TRBJ1-2): EAGVTQFPSHSVIEKGQTVTLRCDPISGHDNLYWYRRVMGKEIKFLLHFVKESKQDESGMPNNRFLAERTGGTYSTLKVQPAELEDSGVYFCASSQDLEGPARGYTFGSGTRLTVV.